This is a list of T cell receptor beta chains from one sample in a study of T-cell memory formation after mild COVID-19. MiXCR, run by TCRdb on the 5' RACE reads, gives a single entry per CDR3 protein. The sample holds 250,000 to 300,000 distinct CDR3 sequences; roughly 16% are singletons and the top ten take 20% to 25%. Sequencing was carried out using PBMCs or a T cell subset sorted from them (not recorded which). All receptors derive from a man aged 18 to 35 who had mild COVID-19 (a few samples of this study predate the infection). Cell type and time point are not known. The conserved cysteine and the conserved F or W are not part of the CDR3 here.

j_call: TRBJ1-3; v_call: TRBV7-2; cdr3_aa: ASSLMAYSGNTIY
j_call: TRBJ2-4; v_call: TRBV19; cdr3_aa: ASRSRLKENIQY
j_call: TRBJ1-2; v_call: TRBV20-1; cdr3_aa: SAAAGTGGLYGYT
j_call: TRBJ2-5; v_call: TRBV11-2; cdr3_aa: ASSFDQETQY
j_call: TRBJ1-1; v_call: TRBV7-9; cdr3_aa: ASSSDRGNTEAF
j_call: TRBJ1-4; v_call: TRBV9; cdr3_aa: ASSVRDGNEKLF
j_call: TRBJ1-1; v_call: TRBV29-1; cdr3_aa: SVEDRTGNTEAF
j_call: TRBJ1-4; v_call: TRBV5-5; cdr3_aa: ASSLLRGKGEKLF
j_call: TRBJ2-3; v_call: TRBV7-2; cdr3_aa: ASSLPRYGSADTQY
j_call: TRBJ2-5; v_call: TRBV9; cdr3_aa: ASSVGVLGLKEETQY
j_call: TRBJ1-4; v_call: TRBV7-9; cdr3_aa: ASSLGGTGSNEKLF
j_call: TRBJ1-4; v_call: TRBV2; cdr3_aa: ASSESRTNEKLF
j_call: TRBJ2-7; v_call: TRBV3-1; cdr3_aa: ASSHARAQYGQY
j_call: TRBJ1-4; v_call: TRBV20-1; cdr3_aa: SARDHAWGEKLF
j_call: TRBJ2-3; v_call: TRBV5-1; cdr3_aa: ASSLSPGQGYGEDTQY
j_call: TRBJ1-6; v_call: TRBV13; cdr3_aa: ASSFGTGQKTPLH
j_call: TRBJ2-1; v_call: TRBV6-2/TRBV6-3; cdr3_aa: ASSYTRNNEQF
j_call: TRBJ2-5; v_call: TRBV4-2; cdr3_aa: ASSQGRAETQY
j_call: TRBJ2-3; v_call: TRBV10-3; cdr3_aa: AISGGHQSRADTQY
j_call: TRBJ1-6; v_call: TRBV27; cdr3_aa: ASSLSGGNRGVPFLH
j_call: TRBJ1-2; v_call: TRBV18; cdr3_aa: ASSPTGQDGDGYT
j_call: TRBJ2-3; v_call: TRBV28; cdr3_aa: ASSSWTSGGARADTQY